These 10 T cell receptor beta chains share one sample of origin, sequenced in a study of cytomegalovirus exposure and HLA in healthy donors. The PCR was carried out with 60 Vbeta primers and 13 Jbeta primers. Clones were read by immunoSEQ multiplex PCR, and TCRdb kept only the in-frame ones, dropping some. The sample holds around 170,000 clones; approximately 81% are singletons and the top ten take 1.3%. The sample consisted of PBMCs. All receptors come from a middle-aged man in good health and CMV-seropositive.

The genes are TRBV10-3 and TRBJ1-1; perhaps TRBD1 as D (5 bases). The CDR3 totals 15 residues. Germline loops: CDR1 ENHRY, CDR2 SYGVKD. Trimming left V 3 bases short and J 4 bases short, with 15 bases between. The CDR3 protein is CAISDPGLGGTEAFF. Here the CDR3 DNA reads TGTGCCATCAGTGACCCAGGGCTGGGAGGCACTGAAGCTTTCTTT.

The chain uses TRBV5-1 and TRBJ2-2, with no clear D. This CDR3 is 15 amino acids long. The germline V gene encodes CDR1 SGHRS and CDR2 YFSETQ. The V gene lost 3 bases and the J gene lost 3 bases, with 12 bases spanning the gap. The CDR3 bases are TGCGCCAGCAGCTCCCGCTATGTGGACACCGGGGAGCTGTTTTTT. Encoded protein: CASSSRYVDTGELFF.

The chain uses TRBV30 and TRBJ1-3; D gene uncertain. Trimming left V 2 bases short and J 4 bases short, with 9 bases between. Germline values: CDR1 GTSNPN, CDR2 SVGIG (reference sequence). The CDR3 loop spans 13 amino acids. CDR3 sequence (DNA): TGTGCCTGGAGTCCCCCTTCCGGAAACACCATATATTTT. This gives the protein CAWSPPSGNTIYF. The full variable domain, rest sourced from reference TRBV30 and TRBJ1-3, is SQTIHQWPATLVQPVGSPLSLECTVEGTSNPNLYWYRQAAGRGLQLLFYSVGIGQISSEVPQNLSASRPQDRQFILSSKKLLLSDSGFYLCAWSPPSGNTIYFGEGSWLTVV.

The chain employs TRBV6-1 and TRBJ1-2; TRBD1 matches 7 bases. Trimming removed 8 bases from V and 4 bases from J; junction bases left unmatched: 4. Germline V gene lookup returns CDR1 MNHNS and CDR2 SASEGT. CDR3 size: 12 residues. The CDR3 here is CASRDRSYGYTF. The CDR3 DNA reads TGTGCCAGCCGGGACAGAAGCTATGGCTACACCTTC.

This clone has a handful of counts. CDR3 DNA: TGCGCCAGCAGTTTAGGGGTTGGATCCTACGAGCAGTACTTC. Its translation: CASSLGVGSYEQYF. The rearrangement joins TRBV5-1 to TRBJ2-7; D perhaps matches TRBD1 (5 bases). Trimming took 5 bases from V and 1 from J, leaving 13 bases between them. Germline V lookup: CDR1 SGHRS, CDR2 YFSETQ. The CDR3 is 14 amino acids.

V gene TRBV11-2 combines with J gene TRBJ2-2; 10 bases map to TRBD1. The CDR3 is 16 amino acids. V shed 1 base and J 2 bases; nucleotides not matched to a gene: 1. CDR1 is SGHAT and CDR2 is FQNNGV in the germline V gene. The CDR3 region has the DNA TGTGCCAGCAGCTTAGGACAGGGGGCAAACACCGGGGAGCTGTTTTTT. Amino acids: CASSLGQGANTGELFF.

The rearrangement uses TRBV4-1 and TRBJ1-2; TRBD1 aligns across 8 bases. V shed 3 bases and J 0 bases; nucleotides not matched to a gene: 6. There are 16 residues in the CDR3. Germline CDR1 and CDR2: MGHRA and YSYEKL. CDR3 sequence: CASSQPRDRPNYGYTF. The CDR3 region has the DNA TGCGCCAGCAGCCAGCCCCGGGACAGGCCTAACTATGGCTACACCTTC.

This sequence joins TRBV27 and TRBJ2-1, with 16 bases identical to TRBD2. The CDR3 runs to 17 residues. Per the germline V gene, CDR1 is MNHEY and CDR2 is SMNVEV (reference sequence). V gave up 5 bases and J gave up 2 bases; unmatched junction bases: 3. CDR3 nucleotides: TGTGCCAGCAGTCTGGGACTAGCGGGAGGGGCCTACAATGAGCAGTTCTTC. This codes for CASSLGLAGGAYNEQFF.

The rearrangement links TRBV5-1 to TRBJ2-3, with 8 nucleotides matching TRBD2. The length of the CDR3 is 16 residues. J was trimmed by 1 base and V by 4 bases; bases with no gene match: 8. The germline gives CDR1 SGHRS, CDR2 YFSETQ. The CDR3 DNA follows: TGCGCCAGCAGCCCCGGACTAGCCGTTGGCACAGATACGCAGTATTTT. This sequence encodes CASSPGLAVGTDTQYF.

J is TRBJ2-7 and V is TRBV5-4; 11 positions match TRBD1. The junction had 8 bases not matched to a gene; V was cut back by 6 bases and J by 0 bases. The germline V gene has CDR1 SGHNT and CDR2 YYREEE (reference sequence). This CDR3 is 16 amino acids long. The CDR3 loop reads CASKGTGGPSSYEQYF. CDR3 nucleotide sequence: TGTGCCAGCAAGGGGACAGGGGGTCCTAGCTCCTACGAGCAGTACTTC.